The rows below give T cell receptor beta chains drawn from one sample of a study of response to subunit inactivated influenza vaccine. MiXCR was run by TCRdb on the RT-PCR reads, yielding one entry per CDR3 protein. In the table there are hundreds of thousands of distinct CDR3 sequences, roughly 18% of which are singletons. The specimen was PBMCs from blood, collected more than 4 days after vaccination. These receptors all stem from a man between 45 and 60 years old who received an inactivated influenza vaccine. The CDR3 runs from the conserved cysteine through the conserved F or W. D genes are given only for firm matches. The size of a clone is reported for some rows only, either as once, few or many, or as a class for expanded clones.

TGTGCCACCAGTGACCCCACTTCGGGATACACAGATACGCAGTATTTT	CATSDPTSGYTDTQYF	-	-	TRBV24-1	TRBJ2-3
TGTGCCAGCAGTTACCCAGGGGGTGGCTACACCTTC	CASSYPGGGYTF	TRBD1	-	TRBV12-3/TRBV12-4	TRBJ1-2
TGTGCCAGCTCACCCCGGGACAGGGCCCCCGAGCAGTACTTC	CASSPRDRAPEQYF	TRBD1	many	TRBV18	TRBJ2-7
TGTGCCAGCAGCTTAGCTTCCTACCGGCGGGAGGGAAACATTCAGTACTTC	CASSLASYRREGNIQYF	TRBD2	-	TRBV7-9	TRBJ2-4
TGCAGTGCTAAACAGGGCGATCGAGGAGCTTTCTTT	CSAKQGDRGAFF	-	few	TRBV20-1	TRBJ1-1
TGTGCCAGCAGTTTAAATTGGCGGTCCAATGAGCAGTTCTTC	CASSLNWRSNEQFF	-	few	TRBV12-3/TRBV12-4	TRBJ2-1
TGTGCCAGCAGCCCAGACTGGACGGAGGAGACCCAGTACTTC	CASSPDWTEETQYF	-	-	TRBV4-2	TRBJ2-5
TGTGCCAGCAGTTCCAAGTGGGACAGGGGGCGCGGGTACGAGCAGTACTTC	CASSSKWDRGRGYEQYF	TRBD1	-	TRBV12-3/TRBV12-4	TRBJ2-7
TGCAGCGTTGCCCGGGGGCAGGATCAGCCCCAGCATTTT	CSVARGQDQPQHF	-	-	TRBV29-1	TRBJ1-5
TGTGCCAGCAGCTCCCGGGACGGAACTATGAACACTGAAGCTTTCTTT	CASSSRDGTMNTEAFF	-	once	TRBV11-2	TRBJ1-1